These 4 T cell receptor beta chains came from one sample sequenced in a study of cytomegalovirus exposure and HLA in healthy donors. The PCR employed 60 Vbeta primers together with 13 Jbeta primers. TCRdb's table, derived via immunoSEQ multiplex PCR, lists solely in-frame clones and lacks some. Seen here are around 99,000 clones, approximately 80% observed once, and the top ten hold approximately 3.5%. The sequencing input was PBMCs. Receptor source: a man aged 40-55 years in good health and CMV-seronegative.

The V call is TRBV2, the J call TRBJ1-5; D perhaps matches TRBD1 (5 bases). Trimming took 9 bases from V and 6 from J, leaving 12 bases between them. The CDR3 length is 12 residues. Germline values: CDR1 SNHLY, CDR2 FYNNEI. The CDR3 reads CARLGTPQPQHF. CDR3 nucleotide sequence: TGTGCCAGGTTGGGGACTCCTCAGCCCCAGCATTTT. The complete variable domain, with remaining parts taken from reference TRBV2 and TRBJ1-5, reads EPEVTQTPSHQVTQMGQEVILRCVPISNHLYFYWYRQILGQKVEFLVSFYNNEISEKSEIFDDQFSVERPDGSNFTLKIRSTKLEDSAMYFCARLGTPQPQHFGDGTRLSIL.

The chain carries TRBV2 and TRBJ2-1; D gene uncertain. Germline lookup yields CDR1 SNHLY and CDR2 FYNNEI. The CDR3 is made up of 12 amino acids. V was cut by 6 bases and J by 6 bases, with 9 bases left in between. In DNA form, the CDR3 reads TGTGCCAGCAGAAGGTCTAGCAATGAGCAGTTCTTC. This codes for CASRRSSNEQFF.

This sequence joins TRBV2 and TRBJ2-1; D uncertain. The V and J ends lost 1 base and 9 bases respectively, with 13 bases between them. The CDR3 covers 14 residues. The germline V gene encodes CDR1 SNHLY and CDR2 FYNNEI. CDR3 sequence: CASSEGISYGEQFF. CDR3 sequence (DNA): TGTGCCAGCAGTGAAGGCATCTCCTACGGTGAGCAGTTCTTC.

V usage is TRBV2 and J usage is TRBJ1-6; 7 nucleotides line up with TRBD1. Germline values: CDR1 SNHLY, CDR2 FYNNEI. The V segment lost 5 bases and the J segment 7 bases; nucleotides outside the gene matches: 8. This CDR3 has 15 amino acids. CDR3 protein: CASSLRQGENSPLHF. CDR3 DNA: TGTGCCAGCAGTTTAAGACAGGGAGAGAATTCACCCCTCCACTTT. Using reference TRBV2 and TRBJ1-6 for the parts outside the CDR3, the full variable domain is EPEVTQTPSHQVTQMGQEVILRCVPISNHLYFYWYRQILGQKVEFLVSFYNNEISEKSEIFDDQFSVERPDGSNFTLKIRSTKLEDSAMYFCASSLRQGENSPLHFGNGTRLTVT.